This TCR beta chain is drawn from a study of neoadjuvant anti-PD-1 for oral cavity cancer. Turning to the study itself: Before surgery, most patients got three to four biweekly 3 mg/kg nivolumab doses.

Sample time point: after neoadjuvant nivolumab, at surgical resection. Profiling relied on immunoSEQ multiplex PCR, and the TCRdb table lists in-frame clones only, not all of them. The sample has fewer than 90,000 clones; around 84% are singletons. Sequences were derived from PBMCs, sampled after nivolumab (anti-PD-1) treatment. This TCR derives from a person aged 40 to 85 with oral cavity squamous cell carcinoma.

In DNA form, the CDR3 reads TGTGCCAGCAGACCCCTGAATCAGGGGGCGCGGGAGGCTTTCTTT. Its translation: CASRPLNQGAREAFF. The genes are TRBV2 and TRBJ1-1; 8 bases are a match to TRBD1. Germline CDR1 and CDR2: SNHLY and FYNNEI. With V trimmed by 6 bases and J by 11 bases, 17 bases remained unmatched. There are 15 residues in the CDR3.